This is a list of T cell receptor beta chains from one sample in a study of CD8 T cells in ankylosing spondylitis. A single record per CDR3 protein comes from TCRdb applying MiXCR to the 5' RACE reads. In the table there are 700,000 to 850,000 distinct CDR3 sequences, about an eighth of which are singletons. The sequenced sample was blood, either unsorted or a sorted T cell fraction (not recorded which). All receptors derive from a male donor with ankylosing spondylitis. The CDR3 runs from the conserved cysteine through the conserved F or W. A D gene is named only where the DNA matches it firmly. Some rows have no size entry. The others give once, few or many, or a class for an expanded clone.

size,J,D,V,CDR3,DNA
.,TRBJ2-1,.,TRBV2,CASVWTVGEQFF,TGTGCCAGCGTGTGGACCGTCGGTGAGCAGTTCTTC
few,TRBJ2-2,.,TRBV7-2,CASSRGLVTTGELFF,TGTGCCAGCAGCCGGGGACTCGTTACCACCGGGGAGCTGTTTTTT
many,TRBJ1-1,.,TRBV20-1,CSARSGVGRDTEAFF,TGCAGTGCCAGATCGGGTGTGGGCAGGGACACTGAAGCTTTCTTT
.,TRBJ1-2,TRBD1,TRBV20-1,CSAMGDRGQYGYTF,TGCAGTGCTATGGGGGACAGGGGCCAATATGGCTACACCTTC
few,TRBJ2-7,TRBD1,TRBV20-1,CSARDPGTASYEQYF,TGCAGTGCTAGAGATCCCGGGACAGCCTCCTACGAGCAGTACTTC
.,TRBJ2-7,.,TRBV4-3,CASSRSGDSAGPYEQYF,TGCGCCAGCAGCCGCTCTGGTGACTCGGCGGGTCCCTACGAGCAGTACTTC
once,TRBJ2-3,TRBD2,TRBV7-9,CASSLASGRYTDTQYF,TGTGCCAGCAGCTTAGCTAGCGGGAGATACACAGATACGCAGTATTTT
few,TRBJ2-3,TRBD1,TRBV5-1,CASSTDRVIFDTQYF,TGCGCCAGCAGCACCGACAGGGTGATATTTGATACGCAGTATTTT
.,TRBJ2-5,.,TRBV7-2,CASRFQTGAETQYF,TGTGCCAGCAGATTTCAGACAGGAGCCGAGACCCAGTACTTC
.,TRBJ2-1,.,TRBV12-3/TRBV12-4,CASSLEQTRDGQFF,TGTGCCAGCAGTTTAGAGCAGACCCGGGACGGGCAGTTCTTC
few,TRBJ2-2,.,TRBV5-5,CASSFRPTGELFF,TGTGCCAGCAGCTTTCGGCCCACCGGGGAGCTGTTTTTT
.,TRBJ2-1,TRBD2,TRBV6-1,CASTRALTGGNEQFF,TGTGCCAGCACTAGGGCCTTAACCGGGGGGAATGAGCAGTTCTTC
.,TRBJ1-6,.,TRBV20-1,CSAQGGGNSPLHF,TGCAGTGCCCAGGGCGGAGGGAATTCACCCCTCCACTTT
few,TRBJ1-1,.,TRBV6-1,CASSEATRGLYVTEAFF,TGTGCCAGCAGTGAAGCGACGCGGGGGTTATATGTCACTGAAGCTTTCTTT